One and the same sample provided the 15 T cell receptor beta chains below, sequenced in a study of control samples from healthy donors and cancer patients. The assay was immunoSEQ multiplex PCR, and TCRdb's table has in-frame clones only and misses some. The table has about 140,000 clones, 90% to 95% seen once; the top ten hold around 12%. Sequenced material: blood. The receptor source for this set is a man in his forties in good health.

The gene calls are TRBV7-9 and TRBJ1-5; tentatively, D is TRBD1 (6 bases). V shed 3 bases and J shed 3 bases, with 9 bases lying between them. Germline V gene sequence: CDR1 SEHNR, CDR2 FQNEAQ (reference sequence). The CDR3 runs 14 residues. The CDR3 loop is CASSFRDNNQPQHF. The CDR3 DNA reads TGTGCCAGCAGCTTCCGGGACAACAATCAGCCCCAGCATTTT.

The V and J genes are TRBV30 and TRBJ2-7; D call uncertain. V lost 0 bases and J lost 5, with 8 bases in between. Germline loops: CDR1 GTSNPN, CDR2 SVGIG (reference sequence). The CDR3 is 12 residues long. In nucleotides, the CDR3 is TGTGCCTGGAGTGTGCGGTGGCACGAGCAGTACTTC. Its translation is CAWSVRWHEQYF.

Here the CDR3 reads CASSLQEMRGAFREQFF. Here the CDR3 DNA reads TGTGCCAGCAGCTTACAAGAGATGCGGGGGGCGTTCCGTGAGCAGTTCTTC. The chain joins TRBV13 to TRBJ2-1; 8 bases fit TRBD2. The J segment lost 9 bases and the V segment lost 2 bases, leaving 15 bases of the junction unmatched. The CDR3 spans 17 residues. Germline V gene sequence: CDR1 PRHDT, CDR2 FYEKMQ (reference sequence).

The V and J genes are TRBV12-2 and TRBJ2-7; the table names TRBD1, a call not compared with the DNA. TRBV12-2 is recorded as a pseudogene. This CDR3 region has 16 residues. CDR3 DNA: TGTGCAAGTCGCGCAAAGGGCGGGGACAGGGGCCACGAGCAGTACTTC. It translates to CASRAKGGDRGHEQYF.

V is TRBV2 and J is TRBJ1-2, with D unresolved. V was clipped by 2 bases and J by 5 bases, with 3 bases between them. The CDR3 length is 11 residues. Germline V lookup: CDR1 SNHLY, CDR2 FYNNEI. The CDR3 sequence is CASSEQYGYTF. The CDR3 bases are TGTGCCAGCAGTGAACAGTATGGCTACACCTTC. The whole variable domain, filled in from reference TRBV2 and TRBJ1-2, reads EPEVTQTPSHQVTQMGQEVILRCVPISNHLYFYWYRQILGQKVEFLVSFYNNEISEKSEIFDDQFSVERPDGSNFTLKIRSTKLEDSAMYFCASSEQYGYTFGSGTRLTVV.

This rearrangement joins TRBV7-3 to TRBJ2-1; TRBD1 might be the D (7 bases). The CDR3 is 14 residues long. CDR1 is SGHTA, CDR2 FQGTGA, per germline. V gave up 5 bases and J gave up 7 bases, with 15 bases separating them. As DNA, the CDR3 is TGTGCCAGCAGCCAAGGAGGGGGCTGGAATGAGCAGTTCTTC. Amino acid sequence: CASSQGGGWNEQFF.

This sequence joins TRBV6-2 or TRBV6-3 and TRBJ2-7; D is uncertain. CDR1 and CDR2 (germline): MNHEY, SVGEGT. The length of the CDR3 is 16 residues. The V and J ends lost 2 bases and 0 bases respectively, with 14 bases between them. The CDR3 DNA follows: TGTGCCAGCAGTTACGGAGATCGGGCACTCTCCTACGAGCAGTACTTC. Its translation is CASSYGDRALSYEQYF.

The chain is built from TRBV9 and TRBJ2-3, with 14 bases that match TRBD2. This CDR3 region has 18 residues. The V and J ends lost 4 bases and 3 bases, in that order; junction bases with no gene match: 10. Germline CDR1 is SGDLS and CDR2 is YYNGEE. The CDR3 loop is CASSTTSGGARGTDTQYF. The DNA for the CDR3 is TGTGCCAGCAGCACGACTAGCGGGGGGGCCAGAGGGACAGATACGCAGTATTTT.

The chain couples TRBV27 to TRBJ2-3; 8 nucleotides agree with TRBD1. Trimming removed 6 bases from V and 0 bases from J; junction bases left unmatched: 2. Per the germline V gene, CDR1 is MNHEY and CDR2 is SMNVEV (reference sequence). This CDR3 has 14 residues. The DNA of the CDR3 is TGTGCCAGCAGACGACAGGGGAGCACAGATACGCAGTATTTT. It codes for CASRRQGSTDTQYF.

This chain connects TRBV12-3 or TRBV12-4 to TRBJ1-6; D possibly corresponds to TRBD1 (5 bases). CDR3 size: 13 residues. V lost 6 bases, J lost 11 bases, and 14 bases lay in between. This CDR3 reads CASRGRAGPPLHF. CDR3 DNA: TGTGCCAGCAGGGGCAGGGCGGGTCCACCCCTCCACTTT.

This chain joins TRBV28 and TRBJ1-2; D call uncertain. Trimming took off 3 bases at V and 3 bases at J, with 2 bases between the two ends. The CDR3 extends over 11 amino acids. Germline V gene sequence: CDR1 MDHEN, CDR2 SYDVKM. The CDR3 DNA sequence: TGTGCCAGCAGTTTTGACTATGGCTACACCTTC. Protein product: CASSFDYGYTF.

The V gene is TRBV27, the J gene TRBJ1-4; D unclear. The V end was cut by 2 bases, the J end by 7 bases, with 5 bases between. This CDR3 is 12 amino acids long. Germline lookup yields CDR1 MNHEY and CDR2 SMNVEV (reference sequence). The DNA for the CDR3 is TGTGCCAGCAGTTTAGGCGGTGAAAAACTGTTTTTT. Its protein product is CASSLGGEKLFF. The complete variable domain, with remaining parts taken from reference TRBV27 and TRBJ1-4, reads EAQVTQNPRYLITVTGKKLTVTCSQNMNHEYMSWYRQDPGLGLRQIYYSMNVEVTDKGDVPEGYKVSRKEKRNFPLILESPSPNQTSLYFCASSLGGEKLFFGSGTQLSVL.

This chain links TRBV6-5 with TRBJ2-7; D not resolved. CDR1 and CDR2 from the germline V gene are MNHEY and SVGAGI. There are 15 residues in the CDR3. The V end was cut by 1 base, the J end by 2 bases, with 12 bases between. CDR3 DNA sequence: TGTGCCAGCAGTTACTGGGCAGGTCCCCCCTACGAGCAGTACTTC. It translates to CASSYWAGPPYEQYF.

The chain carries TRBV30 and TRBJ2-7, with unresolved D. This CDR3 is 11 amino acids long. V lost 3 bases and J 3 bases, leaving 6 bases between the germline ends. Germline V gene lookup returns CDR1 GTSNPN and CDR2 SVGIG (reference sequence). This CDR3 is CAWSDNYEQYF. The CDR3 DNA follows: TGTGCCTGGAGCGACAACTACGAGCAGTACTTC.

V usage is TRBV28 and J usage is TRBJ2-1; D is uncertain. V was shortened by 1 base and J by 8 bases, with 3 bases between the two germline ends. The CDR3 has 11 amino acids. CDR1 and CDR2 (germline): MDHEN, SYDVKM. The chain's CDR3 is CASSLYDEQFF. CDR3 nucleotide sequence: TGTGCCAGCAGTTTATACGATGAGCAGTTCTTC.